This TCR beta chain came from a study of blood T cell repertoires in COVID-19. Study in general: Samples of COVID-19 (acute and convalescent) were obtained from the United States, Italy and Spain.

Symptom resolution, clearance, or two negative PCRs marked donors in Cohort 3 as recovered. TCRdb's copy holds only in-frame clones and misses some; the assay was immunoSEQ multiplex PCR. The data show 350,000 to 400,000 clones, with over 75% seen just once and under 3% held by the top ten. Sequencing was performed on PBMCs or T cells enriched from blood (not recorded which). The TCR comes from a woman under 40 who had recovered from COVID-19.

Here the CDR3 reads CASSQVRATNTEAFF. As DNA, the CDR3 is TGTGCCAGCAGCCAAGTCAGGGCGACGAACACTGAAGCTTTCTTT. V usage is TRBV4-2 and J usage is TRBJ1-1, with a possible D match to TRBD1 (5 bases). The length of the CDR3 is 15 residues. Per germline, CDR1 LGHNA and CDR2 YNFKEQ. Trimming took off 1 base at V and 1 base at J, with 10 bases between the two ends.